This is a list of T cell receptor beta chains from one sample in a study of cytomegalovirus exposure and HLA in healthy donors. The table came from immunoSEQ multiplex PCR; TCRdb's copy has only in-frame clones and leaves some out. Among approximately 140,000 clones listed, 65% to 85% were seen once. Sequences were obtained from PBMCs. The source is a woman younger than 35 in good health and CMV-seronegative. CDR3s include the opening cysteine and the closing phenylalanine or tryptophan. The D gene is left open where the match is weak. Not every row has a clone size; where given, it reads once, few, many or a size class.

D gene	clone size	V gene	J gene	CDR3 protein	CDR3 DNA
TRBD1	NA	TRBV5-8	TRBJ1-1	CASSLFISSGTGLGAFF	TGTGCCAGCAGCCTGTTCATCTCGTCCGGGACAGGGCTAGGAGCTTTCTTT
NA	NA	TRBV27	TRBJ1-1	CASRTGWTEAFF	TGTGCCAGCAGAACAGGGTGGACTGAAGCTTTCTTT
NA	NA	TRBV5-6	TRBJ1-1	CASSLGLFSTRNTEAFF	TGTGCCAGCAGCTTGGGTCTTTTTTCGACAAGGAACACTGAAGCTTTCTTT
NA	NA	TRBV6-1	TRBJ2-5	CASSEWARVGETQYF	TGTGCCAGCAGTGAATGGGCGAGGGTCGGAGAGACCCAGTACTTC
NA	few	TRBV7-6	TRBJ1-2	CASSLKPGDPYGYTF	TGTGCCAGCAGCTTAAAGCCAGGTGATCCTTATGGCTACACCTTC
NA	NA	TRBV7-8	TRBJ1-5	CASTPAGRSKTSNQPQHF	TGTGCCAGCACCCCCGCGGGGAGATCTAAAACCAGCAATCAGCCCCAGCATTTT
TRBD2	NA	TRBV27	TRBJ2-5	CASSPSAGDWETQYF	TGTGCCAGCAGCCCGTCAGCGGGAGATTGGGAGACCCAGTACTTC
TRBD1	NA	TRBV27	TRBJ1-1	CASSSETGGYTEAFF	TGTGCCAGCAGTTCTGAAACAGGGGGGTACACTGAAGCTTTCTTT
NA	few	TRBV6-4	TRBJ2-2	CASSGDSNTGELFF	TGTGCCAGCAGTGGGGACTCGAACACCGGGGAGCTGTTTTTT
NA	NA	TRBV7-9	TRBJ1-1	CASSLETATEAFF	TGTGCCAGCAGCTTAGAGACAGCTACTGAAGCTTTCTTT
TRBD2	NA	TRBV5-1	TRBJ2-3	CASSSLAGTTDTQYF	TGCGCCAGCAGCTCTCTAGCGGGAACGACAGATACGCAGTATTTT
TRBD2	once	TRBV7-2	TRBJ2-2	CASSLELAVTGELFF	TGTGCCAGCAGCTTAGAACTAGCGGTGACCGGGGAGCTGTTTTTT
TRBD1	NA	TRBV5-1	TRBJ2-7	CASSSGQGYEQYF	TGCGCCAGCAGCTCGGGACAGGGCTACGAGCAGTACTTC
NA	NA	TRBV12-5	TRBJ1-1	CASGLVLGGELNTEAFF	TGTGCTAGTGGTTTGGTACTGGGGGGGGAGTTGAACACTGAAGCTTTCTTT
TRBD1	NA	TRBV2	TRBJ1-1	CALGDRGFTEAFF	TGTGCCCTGGGAGACAGGGGGTTCACTGAAGCTTTCTTT
NA	NA	TRBV6-1	TRBJ1-5	CASSEEAGEPQHF	TGTGCCAGCAGTGAGGAGGCGGGGGAGCCCCAGCATTTT
NA	NA	TRBV2	TRBJ2-3	CASSEAPGDTQYF	TGTGCCAGCAGTGAAGCCCCGGGAGATACGCAGTATTTT
NA	NA	TRBV20-1	TRBJ1-2	CSAKDNYGYTF	TGCAGTGCTAAGGACAATTATGGCTACACCTTC
NA	NA	TRBV4-1	TRBJ2-1	CASSIPLQDNEQFF	TGCGCCAGTTCAATCCCCCTACAGGACAATGAGCAGTTCTTC
NA	NA	TRBV27	TRBJ1-4	CASSLRVYEKLFF	TGTGCCAGCAGTTTACGAGTGTACGAAAAACTGTTTTTT
TRBD2	NA	TRBV6-1	TRBJ2-3	CASSDLSGASTDTQYF	TGTGCCAGCAGTGATCTTAGCGGGGCGAGCACAGATACGCAGTATTTT
TRBD2	NA	TRBV6-5	TRBJ2-7	CASSYSGGSNYEQYF	TGTGCCAGCAGTTACTCGGGCGGGAGTAACTACGAGCAGTACTTC
NA	NA	TRBV19	TRBJ2-3	CASNSLLTDTQYF	TGTGCCAGTAATAGTCTCCTCACAGATACGCAGTATTTT
NA	once	TRBV6-1	TRBJ2-7	CASSEVNRSEQYF	TGTGCCAGCAGTGAAGTCAATAGAAGCGAGCAGTACTTC
NA	NA	TRBV7-2	TRBJ1-1	CASSSPGWKAFF	TGTGCCAGCAGTTCTCCCGGGTGGAAAGCTTTCTTT
TRBD2	NA	TRBV10-3	TRBJ2-3	CAIKSGASTDTQYF	TGTGCCATCAAAAGCGGGGCATCCACAGATACGCAGTATTTT
NA	NA	TRBV5-5	TRBJ1-1	CASSLGVNTEAFF	TGTGCCAGCAGCTTGGGAGTGAACACTGAAGCTTTCTTT
TRBD1	NA	TRBV7-9	TRBJ1-2	CASSLGTGDGANYGYTF	TGTGCCAGCAGCTTAGGGACAGGGGACGGGGCTAACTATGGCTACACCTTC
NA	NA	TRBV18	TRBJ1-1	CASSPGQPNTEAFF	TGTGCCAGCTCACCGGGGCAGCCGAACACTGAAGCTTTCTTT
NA	NA	TRBV6-1	TRBJ1-2	CASSDGEGGLDGYTF	TGTGCCAGCAGTGATGGGGAAGGGGGATTAGATGGCTACACCTTC
TRBD1	NA	TRBV15	TRBJ1-1	CASGTDMNTEAFF	TGTGCCTCGGGGACAGACATGAACACTGAAGCTTTCTTT
TRBD2	NA	TRBV5-4	TRBJ2-3	CASRGTSEIDTQYF	TGTGCCAGCAGAGGGACTAGCGAGATAGATACGCAGTATTTT
NA	NA	TRBV4-1	TRBJ2-7	CASSQGGSYEQYF	TGCGCCAGCAGCCAGGGGGGATCCTACGAGCAGTACTTC
NA	NA	TRBV30	TRBJ2-7	CAWSLLGAYEQYF	TGTGCCTGGAGTCTCTTAGGGGCCTACGAGCAGTACTTC
TRBD1	NA	TRBV7-9	TRBJ2-7	CASSGEQGKIYEQYF	TGTGCCAGCAGCGGAGAACAGGGGAAAATTTACGAGCAGTACTTC
NA	NA	TRBV7-9	TRBJ2-7	CASSLGGRQTYEQYF	TGTGCCAGCAGCTTAGGCGGCCGCCAGACCTACGAGCAGTACTTC
NA	NA	TRBV5-8	TRBJ2-1	CASSFGPGDEQFF	TGTGCCAGCAGCTTCGGTCCAGGGGATGAGCAGTTCTTC
TRBD2	NA	TRBV18	TRBJ2-3	CASSHPPAGDDTQYF	TGTGCCAGCTCGCACCCCCCGGCGGGAGATGATACGCAGTATTTT